This entry lists 3 T cell receptor beta chains sequenced from one sample in a study of type 1 regulatory T cells. TCRdb used MiXCR to reprocess the reads, holding one entry per CDR3 protein. The data contain approximately 90,000 distinct CDR3 sequences, around 30% of them singletons. The sequenced sample was CD4+ T cells, either the whole sample or a sorted fraction (not recorded which). These receptors all come from a human donor in good health.

This clonotype was found a few times. The rearrangement uses TRBV20-1 and TRBJ1-1; D unresolved. Germline lookup yields CDR1 DFQATT and CDR2 SNEGSKA (reference sequence). The CDR3 runs to 11 residues. The V end was cut by 0 bases, the J end by 5 bases, with 4 bases between. The CDR3 protein is CSARDPTEAFF. CDR3 DNA sequence: TGCAGTGCTAGAGATCCAACTGAAGCTTTCTTT.

The table lists this clonotype with a few counts. The V and J genes are TRBV20-1 and TRBJ2-6; the D is unclear. V was trimmed by 1 base and J by 4 bases, leaving 5 bases between them. This CDR3 comprises 13 residues. CDR1 is DFQATT and CDR2 is SNEGSKA in the germline V gene (reference sequence). The CDR3 DNA follows: TGCAGTGCTAGAGCGACCGGGGCCAACGTCCTGACTTTC. Its translation is CSARATGANVLTF.

The chain uses TRBV28 and TRBJ1-4; maybe TRBD1 (6 bases). The CDR3 is made up of 13 amino acids. Deletions cut 11 bases from V and 4 bases from J, with 14 bases between. CDR1 and CDR2 (germline): MDHEN, SYDVKM. The CDR3 reads CAGAAGDNEKLFF. In DNA form, the CDR3 reads TGTGCCGGGGCGGCAGGGGATAATGAAAAACTGTTTTTT. Supplemented by reference TRBV28 and TRBJ1-4, the full variable domain reads DVKVTQSSRYLVKRTGEKVFLECVQDMDHENMFWYRQDPGLGLRLIYFSYDVKMKEKGDIPEGYSVSREKKERFSLILESASTNQTSMYLCAGAAGDNEKLFFGSGTQLSVL.